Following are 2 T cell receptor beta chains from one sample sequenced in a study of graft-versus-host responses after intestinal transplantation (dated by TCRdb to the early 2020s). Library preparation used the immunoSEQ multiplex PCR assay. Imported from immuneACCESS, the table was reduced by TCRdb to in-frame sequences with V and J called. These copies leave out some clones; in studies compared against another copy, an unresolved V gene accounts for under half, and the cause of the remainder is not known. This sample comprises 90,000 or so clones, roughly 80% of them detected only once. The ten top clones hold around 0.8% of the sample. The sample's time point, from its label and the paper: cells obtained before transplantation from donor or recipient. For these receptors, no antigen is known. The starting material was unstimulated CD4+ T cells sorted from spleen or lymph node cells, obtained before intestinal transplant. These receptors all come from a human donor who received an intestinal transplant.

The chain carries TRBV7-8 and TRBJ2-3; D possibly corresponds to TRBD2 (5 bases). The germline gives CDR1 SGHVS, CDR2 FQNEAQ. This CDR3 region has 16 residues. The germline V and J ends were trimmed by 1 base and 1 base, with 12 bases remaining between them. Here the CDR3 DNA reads TGTGCCAGCAGCTTAGGGCGGGCCGGGGGCACAGATACGCAGTATTTT. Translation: CASSLGRAGGTDTQYF.

The CDR3 loop reads CASRSTGGRDTQYF. The CDR3 nucleotides read TGTGCCAGCAGATCAACAGGGGGGAGAGATACGCAGTATTTT. V and J are TRBV7-9 and TRBJ2-3; 8 positions match TRBD1. J gave up 5 bases and V 6 bases, and 7 bases lay outside the gene matches. Germline CDR1 SEHNR, CDR2 FQNEAQ (reference sequence). This CDR3 is built from 14 residues.